The clone carrying this T cell receptor beta chain was counted only a few times. PCR employed 60 Vbeta and 13 Jbeta primers. Assay used: immunoSEQ multiplex PCR; TCRdb lists only in-frame clones, some missing. The sample shows some 98,000 clones, under 85% of them seen only once. This entry comes from a study of cytomegalovirus exposure and HLA in healthy donors. The V and J ends lost 6 bases and 5 bases, in that order; junction bases with no gene match: 7. Germline CDR1 MDHEN, CDR2 SYDVKM. CDR3 length: 15 amino acids. This receptor was identified in a man aged 18 to 35 in good health and CMV-seropositive. This chain uses TRBV28 with TRBJ2-1; 10 bases match TRBD2. Sequencing was done on a sample of PBMCs. The CDR3 nucleotides are TGTGCCAGCAGCATTAGACTAGCGGGCGACAATGAGCAGTTCTTC. Amino acids: CASSIRLAGDNEQFF. Combining the CDR3 with reference TRBV28 and TRBJ2-1 gives the whole variable domain DVKVTQSSRYLVKRTGEKVFLECVQDMDHENMFWYRQDPGLGLRLIYFSYDVKMKEKGDIPEGYSVSREKKERFSLILESASTNQTSMYLCASSIRLAGDNEQFFGPGTRLTVL.